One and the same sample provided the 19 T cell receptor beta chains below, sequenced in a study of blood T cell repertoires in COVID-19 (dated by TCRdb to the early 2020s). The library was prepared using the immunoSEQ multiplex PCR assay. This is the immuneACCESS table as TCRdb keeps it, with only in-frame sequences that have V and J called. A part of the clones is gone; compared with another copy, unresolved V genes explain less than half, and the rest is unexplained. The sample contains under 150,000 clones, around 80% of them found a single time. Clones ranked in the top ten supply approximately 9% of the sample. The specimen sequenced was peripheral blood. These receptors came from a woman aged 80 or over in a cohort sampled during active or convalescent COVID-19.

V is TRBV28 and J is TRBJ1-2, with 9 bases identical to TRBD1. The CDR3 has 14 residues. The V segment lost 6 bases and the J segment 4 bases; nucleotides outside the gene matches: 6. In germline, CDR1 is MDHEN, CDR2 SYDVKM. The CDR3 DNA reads TGTGCCAGCAGGACGGACAGGGGAGCCTATGGCTACACCTTC. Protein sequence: CASRTDRGAYGYTF.

CDR3 protein: CASNGFLGDNEKLFF. CDR3 DNA: TGTGCCAGCAACGGCTTCCTCGGGGATAATGAAAAACTGTTTTTT. This chain links TRBV2 with TRBJ1-4; D is undetermined. CDR1 is SNHLY, CDR2 FYNNEI, per germline. V was pared by 7 bases and J by 4 bases, with 16 bases between. There are 15 residues in the CDR3. The complete variable domain, with remaining parts taken from reference TRBV2 and TRBJ1-4, reads EPEVTQTPSHQVTQMGQEVILRCVPISNHLYFYWYRQILGQKVEFLVSFYNNEISEKSEIFDDQFSVERPDGSNFTLKIRSTKLEDSAMYFCASNGFLGDNEKLFFGSGTQLSVL.

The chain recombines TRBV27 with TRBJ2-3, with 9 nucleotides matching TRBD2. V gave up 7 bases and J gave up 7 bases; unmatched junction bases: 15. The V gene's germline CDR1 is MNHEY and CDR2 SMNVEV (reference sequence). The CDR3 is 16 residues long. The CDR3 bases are TGTGCCAGCACCCCAAACGGTAGCGGGGGAATAAATACGCAGTATTTT. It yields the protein CASTPNGSGGINTQYF.

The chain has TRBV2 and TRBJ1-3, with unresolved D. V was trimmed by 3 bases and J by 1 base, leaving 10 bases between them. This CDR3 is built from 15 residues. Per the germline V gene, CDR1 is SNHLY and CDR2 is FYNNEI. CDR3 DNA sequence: TGTGCCAGCAGTGAGGACTCAACGTCTGGAAACACCATATATTTT. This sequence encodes CASSEDSTSGNTIYF.

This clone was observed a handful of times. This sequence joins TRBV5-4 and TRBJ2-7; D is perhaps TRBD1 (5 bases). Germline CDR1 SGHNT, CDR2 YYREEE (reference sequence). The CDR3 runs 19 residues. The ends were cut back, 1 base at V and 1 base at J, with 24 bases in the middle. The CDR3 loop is CASSLFAGSRPKASYEQYF. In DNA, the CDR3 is TGTGCCAGCAGCTTGTTCGCAGGGTCTCGACCTAAAGCTTCCTACGAGCAGTACTTC.

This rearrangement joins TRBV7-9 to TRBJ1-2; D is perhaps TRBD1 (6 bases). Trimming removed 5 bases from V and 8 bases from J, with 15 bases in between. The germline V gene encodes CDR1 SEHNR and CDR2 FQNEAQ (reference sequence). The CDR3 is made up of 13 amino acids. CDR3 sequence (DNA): TGTGCCAGCAGCGTTTCAGGGGCATGGGGCTACACCTTC. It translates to CASSVSGAWGYTF.

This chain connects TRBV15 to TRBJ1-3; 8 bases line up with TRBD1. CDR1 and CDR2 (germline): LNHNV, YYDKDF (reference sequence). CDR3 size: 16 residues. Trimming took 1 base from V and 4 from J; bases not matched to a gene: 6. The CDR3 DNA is TGTGCCACCAGCAGAGCTGGGACAGGCTCGGGAAACACCATATATTTT. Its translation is CATSRAGTGSGNTIYF.

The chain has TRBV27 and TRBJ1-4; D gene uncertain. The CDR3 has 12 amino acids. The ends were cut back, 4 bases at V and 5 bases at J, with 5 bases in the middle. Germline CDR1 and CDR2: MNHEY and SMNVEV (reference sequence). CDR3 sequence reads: CASSSLNEKLFF. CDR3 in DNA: TGTGCCAGCAGTTCCTTAAATGAAAAACTGTTTTTT. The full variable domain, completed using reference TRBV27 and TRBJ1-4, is EAQVTQNPRYLITVTGKKLTVTCSQNMNHEYMSWYRQDPGLGLRQIYYSMNVEVTDKGDVPEGYKVSRKEKRNFPLILESPSPNQTSLYFCASSSLNEKLFFGSGTQLSVL.

The CDR3 spells CASSFGTGDSSYNSPLHF. The CDR3 nucleotides read TGCGCCAGCAGCTTCGGGACAGGTGATAGCTCCTATAATTCACCCCTCCACTTT. V usage is TRBV5-1 and J usage is TRBJ1-6; TRBD1 agrees at 8 bases. From germline, CDR1 is SGHRS and CDR2 YFSETQ. J was trimmed by 0 bases and V by 2 bases; bases with no gene match: 7. This CDR3 spans 18 amino acids.

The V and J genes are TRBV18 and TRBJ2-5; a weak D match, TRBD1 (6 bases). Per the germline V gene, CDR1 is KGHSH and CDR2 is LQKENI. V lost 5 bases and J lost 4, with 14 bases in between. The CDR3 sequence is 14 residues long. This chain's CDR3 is CASSGQGSRETQYF. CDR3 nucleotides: TGTGCCAGCTCAGGGCAGGGGTCGAGAGAGACCCAGTACTTC.

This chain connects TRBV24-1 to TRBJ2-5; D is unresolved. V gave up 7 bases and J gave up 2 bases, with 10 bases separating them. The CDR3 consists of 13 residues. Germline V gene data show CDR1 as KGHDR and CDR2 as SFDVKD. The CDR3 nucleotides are TGTGCCACCAGCGGAGACTCGCAAGAGACCCAGTACTTC. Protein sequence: CATSGDSQETQYF.

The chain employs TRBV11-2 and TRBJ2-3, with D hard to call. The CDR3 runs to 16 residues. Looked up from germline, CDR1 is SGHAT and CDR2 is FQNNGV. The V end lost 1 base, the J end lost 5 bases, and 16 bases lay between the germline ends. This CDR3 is CASSLGQAFYRDTQYF. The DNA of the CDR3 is TGTGCCAGCAGCTTAGGGCAGGCTTTCTACCGAGATACGCAGTATTTT.

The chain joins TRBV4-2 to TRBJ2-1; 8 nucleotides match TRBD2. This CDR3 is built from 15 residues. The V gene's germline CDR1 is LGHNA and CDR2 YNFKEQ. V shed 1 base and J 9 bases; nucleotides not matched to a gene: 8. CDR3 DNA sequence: TGTGCCAGCAGCCAAGCCGCGGGGGGTGTCATTGAGCAGTTCTTC. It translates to CASSQAAGGVIEQFF.

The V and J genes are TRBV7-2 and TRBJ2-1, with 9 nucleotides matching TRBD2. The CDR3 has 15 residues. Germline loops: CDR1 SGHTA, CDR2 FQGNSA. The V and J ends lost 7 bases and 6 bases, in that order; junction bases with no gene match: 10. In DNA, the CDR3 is TGTGCCAGCAACCGCCTAGCGGGGTTGTTCAATGAGCAGTTCTTC. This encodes CASNRLAGLFNEQFF.

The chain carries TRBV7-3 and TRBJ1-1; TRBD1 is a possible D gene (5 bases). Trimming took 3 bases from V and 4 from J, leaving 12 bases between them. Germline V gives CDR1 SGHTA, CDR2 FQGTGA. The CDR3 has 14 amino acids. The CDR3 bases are TGTGCCAGCAGCTTTGGACACTCGGCCACTGAAGCTTTCTTT. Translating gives CASSFGHSATEAFF.

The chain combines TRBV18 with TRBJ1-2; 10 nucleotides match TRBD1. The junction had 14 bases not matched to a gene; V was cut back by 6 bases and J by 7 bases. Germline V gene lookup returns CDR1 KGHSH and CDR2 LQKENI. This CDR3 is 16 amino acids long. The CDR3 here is CASSEQTGTGVSGYTF. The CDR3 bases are TGTGCCAGCTCCGAGCAGACCGGGACAGGGGTTTCTGGCTACACCTTC. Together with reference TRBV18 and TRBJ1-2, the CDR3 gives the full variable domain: NAGVMQNPRHLVRRRGQEARLRCSPMKGHSHVYWYRQLPEEGLKFMVYLQKENIIDESGMPKERFSAEFPKEGPSILRIQQVVRGDSAAYFCASSEQTGTGVSGYTFGSGTRLTVV.

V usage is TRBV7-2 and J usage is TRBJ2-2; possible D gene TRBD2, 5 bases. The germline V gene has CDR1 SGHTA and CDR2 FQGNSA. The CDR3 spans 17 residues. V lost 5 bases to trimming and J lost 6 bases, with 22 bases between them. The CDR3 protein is CASSLREPALDSGELFF. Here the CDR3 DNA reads TGTGCCAGCAGCCTAAGAGAACCTGCACTAGATTCCGGGGAGCTGTTTTTT.

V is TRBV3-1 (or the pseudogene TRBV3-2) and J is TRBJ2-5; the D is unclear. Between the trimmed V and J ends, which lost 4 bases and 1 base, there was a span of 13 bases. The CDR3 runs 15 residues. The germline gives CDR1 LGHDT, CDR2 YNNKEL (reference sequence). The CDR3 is CASSPSSWSQETQYF. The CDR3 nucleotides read TGTGCCAGCAGCCCCTCTAGTTGGAGCCAAGAGACCCAGTACTTC.

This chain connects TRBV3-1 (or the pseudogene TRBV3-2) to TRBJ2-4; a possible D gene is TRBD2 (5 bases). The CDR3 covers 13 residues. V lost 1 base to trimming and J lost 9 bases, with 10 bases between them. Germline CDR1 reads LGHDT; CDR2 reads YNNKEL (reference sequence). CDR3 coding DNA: TGTGCCAGCAGCCAAGGCGCTCGGGGCATTCAGTACTTC. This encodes CASSQGARGIQYF.